These 32 T cell receptor beta chains came from one sample sequenced in a study of shared clonotypes between healthy human individuals (TCRdb year 2020). The library came from the immunoSEQ multiplex PCR assay. The table comes from immuneACCESS by way of TCRdb, which keeps in-frame sequences with V and J called. Part of the clones is missing from these tables; in studies checked, under half for an unresolved V gene and the rest for unknown reasons. The sample yields about 2.4 million clones; over 85% were counted once. 0.36% of the sample goes to the ten largest clones. Source material: naive CD4+ T cells from PBMCs. The cell subset or site label, read with the paper, signifies: CD45RA+ positively selected. The receptors shown here come from a man aged 18 to 30 in good health. Some clones in this sample may be carry-over from other donors' samples.

As concerns this clone: Other DNA sequences of this sample code for an identical CDR3. The rearrangement uses TRBV19 and TRBJ2-5; 9 bases fit TRBD2. The trim removed 5 bases at V and 0 bases at J, leaving 4 bases unmatched. The V gene's germline CDR1 is LNHDA and CDR2 SQIVND (reference sequence). This CDR3 is built from 15 residues. DNA of the CDR3: TGTGCCAGTAGTGGACTAGCGCCGAACCAAGAGACCCAGTACTTC. Its translation is CASSGLAPNQETQYF.

The CDR3 coding sequence is TGCGCCAGCAGCGTGGGACAGGATAGGCTCTTGGGAAACACCATATATTTT. This codes for CASSVGQDRLLGNTIYF. The chain uses TRBV5-1 and TRBJ1-3; 8 bases are shared with TRBD1. Germline V gene lookup returns CDR1 SGHRS and CDR2 YFSETQ. The CDR3 sequence is 17 residues long. The J segment lost 4 bases and the V segment lost 4 bases, leaving 13 bases of the junction unmatched.

The genes are TRBV5-1 and TRBJ2-4; no definite D call. CDR1 and CDR2 from the germline V gene are SGHRS and YFSETQ. Between the trimmed V and J ends, which lost 0 bases and 7 bases, there was a span of 8 bases. The CDR3 totals 13 residues. The CDR3 sequence is CASSLGTSNIQYF. CDR3 coding DNA: TGCGCCAGCAGCTTGGGAACCTCCAACATTCAGTACTTC.

This clone was counted a few times. The same CDR3 can be traced to other DNA sequences in this sample. The genes are TRBV6-5 and TRBJ1-1, with D possibly matching TRBD1 (6 bases). V lost 2 bases to trimming and J lost 4 bases, with 8 bases between them. CDR1 and CDR2 from the germline V gene are MNHEY and SVGAGI. The CDR3 is 13 amino acids. DNA for the CDR3: TGTGCCAGCAGTTACGGGGGCGGCACTGAAGCTTTCTTT. Its protein product is CASSYGGGTEAFF.

The genes are TRBV5-1 and TRBJ2-7; the D call may be TRBD1 or TRBD2 (5 bases each). The CDR3 length is 15 residues. The germline V gene has CDR1 SGHRS and CDR2 YFSETQ. Trimming left V 0 bases short and J 2 bases short, with 12 bases between. The CDR3 reads CASSLGSGGTYEQYF. The CDR3 bases are TGCGCCAGCAGCTTGGGCTCTGGGGGTACCTACGAGCAGTACTTC.

The chain combines TRBV7-2 with TRBJ1-1; D not certain. The CDR3 loop spans 13 amino acids. Trimming took off 1 base at V and 4 bases at J, with 7 bases between the two ends. Germline V gives CDR1 SGHTA, CDR2 FQGNSA. Here the CDR3 DNA reads TGTGCCAGCAGCTTAGAGCCGGTCACTGAAGCTTTCTTT. It is translated as CASSLEPVTEAFF.

This clone was seen a few times. The rearrangement uses TRBV25-1 and TRBJ1-5; D remains ambiguous. CDR3 length equals 13 residues. CDR1 is MGHDK and CDR2 is SYGVNS in the germline V gene. V shed 4 bases and J shed 2 bases, with 6 bases lying between them. In DNA, the CDR3 is TGTGCCAGCAGTGGGTTGGGCAATCAGCCCCAGCATTTT. Protein: CASSGLGNQPQHF.

The chain combines TRBV30 with TRBJ1-3, with D uncertain. The ends were cut back, 0 bases at V and 0 bases at J, with 12 bases in the middle. CDR1 is GTSNPN, CDR2 SVGIG, per germline (reference sequence). This CDR3 comprises 16 residues. The CDR3 reads CAWSVRLGISGNTIYF. Here the CDR3 DNA reads TGTGCCTGGAGTGTACGGCTGGGAATCTCTGGAAACACCATATATTTT. Full variable domain (outside the CDR3, taken from reference TRBV30 and TRBJ1-3): SQTIHQWPATLVQPVGSPLSLECTVEGTSNPNLYWYRQAAGRGLQLLFYSVGIGQISSEVPQNLSASRPQDRQFILSSKKLLLSDSGFYLCAWSVRLGISGNTIYFGEGSWLTVV.

The gene calls are TRBV30 and TRBJ2-2; no clear D. Trimming pared 1 base from V and 7 bases from J, leaving 10 bases between. This CDR3 contains 13 residues. Germline CDR1 GTSNPN, CDR2 SVGIG (reference sequence). The CDR3 loop reads CAWSADIGGELFF. The CDR3 DNA is TGTGCCTGGAGTGCTGACATTGGCGGGGAGCTGTTTTTT.

This clone was counted a few times. The rearrangement links TRBV11-2 to TRBJ1-5; D gene uncertain. Deletions cut 5 bases from V and 4 bases from J, with 9 bases between. The germline V gene has CDR1 SGHAT and CDR2 FQNNGV. This CDR3 spans 13 amino acids. CDR3 nucleotide sequence: TGTGCCAGCAGCCTTACTACTAATCAGCCCCAGCATTTT. This translates into CASSLTTNQPQHF.

Comment on this clone: This sample also contains other DNA sequences that code for the same CDR3. This chain joins TRBV5-1 and TRBJ2-7, with 11 bases fitting TRBD2. Trimming at V came to 0 bases and at J to 4 bases, leaving 3 bases not matched to a gene. Germline V CDR1 and CDR2: SGHRS, YFSETQ. The CDR3 is 15 residues long. The CDR3 loop reads CASSLVASGGYEQYF. DNA of the CDR3: TGCGCCAGCAGCTTGGTGGCTAGCGGGGGGTACGAGCAGTACTTC.

The CDR3 region has the DNA TGTGCCAGCAGCTTTTTCCTAGCGGGAGGCTACGAGCAGTACTTC. It specifies CASSFFLAGGYEQYF. The rearrangement links TRBV5-4 to TRBJ2-7; 11 bases align to TRBD2. The CDR3 has 15 amino acids. Germline CDR1 is SGHNT and CDR2 is YYREEE (reference sequence). V gave up 2 bases and J gave up 3 bases; unmatched junction bases: 4.

The chain joins TRBV28 to TRBJ2-7; 14 bases line up with TRBD2. The CDR3 covers 14 residues. J was trimmed by 5 bases and V by 3 bases; bases with no gene match: 0. Germline loops: CDR1 MDHEN, CDR2 SYDVKM. CDR3 in DNA: TGTGCCAGCAGTTTGACTAGCGGGAGGGACGAGCAGTACTTC. This sequence encodes CASSLTSGRDEQYF.

The sample holds one count of this clone. The V call is TRBV27, the J call TRBJ2-5, with TRBD1 matching 7 bases. CDR3 length equals 14 residues. J gave up 3 bases and V 2 bases, and 3 bases lay outside the gene matches. The germline gives CDR1 MNHEY, CDR2 SMNVEV (reference sequence). The CDR3 spells CASSLRDREETQYF. DNA for the CDR3: TGTGCCAGCAGTTTAAGGGACAGAGAAGAGACCCAGTACTTC.

This clone was counted a single time. This chain connects TRBV6-1 to TRBJ2-1; 9 bases are a match to TRBD1. This CDR3 has 13 residues. After removal of 9 bases from V and 7 bases from J, the junction contained 7 bases not matched to a gene. From germline, CDR1 is MNHNS and CDR2 SASEGT. The CDR3 DNA reads TGTGCCAGTCCGGGACAGGGTGAAAATGAGCAGTTCTTC. Its protein product is CASPGQGENEQFF.

The chain recombines TRBV5-1 with TRBJ1-1, with no clear D. V was cut by 0 bases and J by 7 bases, with 10 bases left in between. The CDR3 sequence is 13 residues long. Germline loops: CDR1 SGHRS, CDR2 YFSETQ. The CDR3 region has the DNA TGCGCCAGCAGCTTGGGGGAGGACGGTGAAGCTTTCTTT. It specifies CASSLGEDGEAFF.

The rearrangement uses TRBV18 and TRBJ2-1, with 8 bases that match TRBD1. The trim removed 0 bases at V and 3 bases at J, leaving 4 bases unmatched. Germline values: CDR1 KGHSH, CDR2 LQKENI. The CDR3 has 16 amino acids. The CDR3 loop is CASSPPPGGFYNEQFF. The CDR3 nucleotides read TGTGCCAGCTCACCACCACCAGGGGGCTTCTACAATGAGCAGTTCTTC. Drawing the rest from reference TRBV18 and TRBJ2-1, the complete variable domain is NAGVMQNPRHLVRRRGQEARLRCSPMKGHSHVYWYRQLPEEGLKFMVYLQKENIIDESGMPKERFSAEFPKEGPSILRIQQVVRGDSAAYFCASSPPPGGFYNEQFFGPGTRLTVL.

The chain couples TRBV5-4 to TRBJ2-6; D is undetermined. The V end was cut by 1 base, the J end by 0 bases, with 11 bases between. CDR1 and CDR2 from the germline V gene are SGHNT and YYREEE (reference sequence). This CDR3 region has 17 residues. CDR3 protein: CASSLKNSISGANVLTF. In nucleotides, the CDR3 is TGTGCCAGCAGCTTGAAGAACTCAATCTCTGGGGCCAACGTCCTGACTTTC. Based on the CDR3 plus reference TRBV5-4 and TRBJ2-6, the full variable domain is ETGVTQSPTHLIKTRGQQVTLRCSSQSGHNTVSWYQQALGQGPQFIFQYYREEENGRGNFPPRFSGLQFPNYSSELNVNALELDDSALYLCASSLKNSISGANVLTFGAGSRLTVL.

This chain joins TRBV5-6 and TRBJ2-7, with 7 bases matching TRBD2. CDR1 SGHDT and CDR2 YYEEEE come from the germline V gene. There are 14 residues in the CDR3. Germline trimming cut 6 bases from V and 3 bases from J; bases unmatched to any gene: 9. The CDR3 region is CASTLLAPSYEQYF. The CDR3 DNA follows: TGTGCCAGCACCCTACTAGCGCCGAGCTACGAGCAGTACTTC.

The chain uses TRBV28 and TRBJ2-7, with 9 bases lining up with TRBD1. The germline gives CDR1 MDHEN, CDR2 SYDVKM. The CDR3 is 14 residues long. The ends lost 5 bases at V and 4 bases at J; junction bases unmatched: 6. The CDR3 spells CASSTGTGRYEQYF. CDR3 in DNA: TGTGCCAGCAGTACCGGGACAGGGAGATACGAGCAGTACTTC.

This sequence joins TRBV28 and TRBJ2-1; 14 bases map to TRBD2. Germline V CDR1 and CDR2: MDHEN, SYDVKM. The CDR3 has 18 residues. V lost 3 bases to trimming and J lost 8 bases; unmatched junction nucleotides: 12. The CDR3 region has the DNA TGTGCCAGCAGTTTCGGCCTAGGAGGACTAGCGGGGGGCCATGAGCAGTTCTTC. As protein: CASSFGLGGLAGGHEQFF.

On this clone itself: The sample holds other DNA sequences that translate to the same CDR3. This rearrangement joins TRBV10-3 to TRBJ2-3; perhaps TRBD1 as D (5 bases). The germline V gene has CDR1 ENHRY and CDR2 SYGVKD. The CDR3 length is 13 residues. V lost 8 bases and J 0 bases, leaving 9 bases between the germline ends. CDR3 in amino acids: CAIGAPSTDTQYF. CDR3 DNA sequence: TGTGCCATCGGGGCACCAAGCACAGATACGCAGTATTTT.

Note on this clone: The same CDR3 arises from other DNA sequences in this sample as well. The chain carries TRBV5-4 and TRBJ2-5, with a weak D call TRBD2 (5 bases). V was trimmed by 0 bases and J by 5 bases, leaving 11 bases between them. Per the germline V gene, CDR1 is SGHNT and CDR2 is YYREEE (reference sequence). The CDR3 is made up of 14 amino acids. The CDR3 protein is CASSLDRGRETQYF. CDR3 in DNA: TGTGCCAGCAGCTTGGATCGGGGTAGGGAGACCCAGTACTTC.

This chain links TRBV18 with TRBJ2-6, with D unresolved. The V gene's germline CDR1 is KGHSH and CDR2 LQKENI. CDR3 length: 17 amino acids. The V end was cut by 2 bases, the J end by 0 bases, with 11 bases between. This chain's CDR3 is CASSPGISNSGANVLTF. For the CDR3, the DNA is TGTGCCAGCTCACCAGGGATTTCCAACTCTGGGGCCAACGTCCTGACTTTC.

The rearrangement uses TRBV15 and TRBJ2-3; D is possibly TRBD2 (7 bases). Trimming took 1 base from V and 7 from J, leaving 15 bases between them. CDR1 is LNHNV and CDR2 is YYDKDF in the germline V gene (reference sequence). This CDR3 is 15 amino acids long. The CDR3 protein is CATSRGLGGGNTQYF. As DNA, the CDR3 is TGTGCCACCAGCAGAGGGTTAGGGGGGGGCAATACGCAGTATTTT.

The genes are TRBV19 and TRBJ1-2; D is unresolved. In germline, CDR1 is LNHDA, CDR2 SQIVND (reference sequence). This CDR3 region has 14 residues. V was clipped by 3 bases and J by 2 bases, with 10 bases between them. CDR3 sequence reads: CASSIRRPNYGYTF. The CDR3, as DNA: TGTGCCAGTAGTATCAGGAGACCCAACTATGGCTACACCTTC.

The CDR3: CASSLSRWQETQYF. CDR3 sequence (DNA): TGTGCCAGCAGTTTATCGCGTTGGCAAGAGACCCAGTACTTC. This sequence joins TRBV27 and TRBJ2-5; no firm D call. The CDR3 is 14 residues long. The V gene lost 0 bases and the J gene lost 2 bases, with 7 bases spanning the gap. Germline assignment: CDR1 MNHEY and CDR2 SMNVEV (reference sequence).

The chain couples TRBV6-6 to TRBJ2-5; D not resolved. Germline CDR1 reads MNHNY; CDR2 reads SVGAGI (reference sequence). The CDR3 spans 8 residues. Trimming took 8 bases from V and 5 from J, leaving 0 bases between them. This CDR3 is CASETQYF. The CDR3 DNA sequence: TGTGCCAGCGAGACCCAGTACTTC.

As regards this clone: Different DNA sequences within this sample yield the same CDR3. J is TRBJ2-6 and V is TRBV18; 11 nucleotides agree with TRBD1. The J segment lost 2 bases and the V segment lost 2 bases, leaving 2 bases of the junction unmatched. The germline V gene has CDR1 KGHSH and CDR2 LQKENI. CDR3 size: 17 residues. CDR3 protein: CASSPLGQGAGANVLTF. The CDR3 coding sequence is TGTGCCAGCTCACCATTGGGACAGGGGGCTGGGGCCAACGTCCTGACTTTC.

The chain links TRBV11-2 to TRBJ2-5; TRBD2 agrees at 15 bases. Losses at the gene ends were 4 bases for V and 5 bases for J; bases not matched to a gene: 8. The CDR3 spans 17 residues. CDR1 is SGHAT and CDR2 is FQNNGV in the germline V gene. The CDR3 spells CASSSGTSGGFVETQYF. DNA for the CDR3: TGTGCCAGCAGCTCCGGGACTAGCGGGGGGTTCGTTGAGACCCAGTACTTC.

This chain connects TRBV5-8 to TRBJ2-5; weak D call: TRBD2 (5 bases). The CDR3 totals 14 residues. The germline V gene encodes CDR1 SGHTS and CDR2 YDEGEE. V was clipped by 4 bases and J by 5 bases, with 15 bases between them. CDR3 sequence reads: CASSRGASEETQYF. CDR3 DNA sequence: TGTGCCAGCAGCCGGGGTGCGAGCGAGGAGACCCAGTACTTC.

The chain uses TRBV18 and TRBJ1-5, with D possibly matching TRBD1 (5 bases). CDR3 size: 15 residues. The germline V and J ends were trimmed by 2 bases and 6 bases, with 14 bases remaining between them. Germline CDR1 KGHSH, CDR2 LQKENI. The CDR3 sequence: CASSPSRDGSQPQHF. DNA of the CDR3: TGTGCCAGCTCACCATCCAGGGACGGCAGTCAGCCCCAGCATTTT.